The text below deals with one T cell receptor (beta chain). The antigen remains undetermined. Germline trimming cut 5 bases from V and 2 bases from J; bases unmatched to any gene: 5. This CDR3 comprises 16 residues. Germline V gene sequence: CDR1 SGHTA, CDR2 FQGNSA. This sample is drawn from a study of glioma-infiltrating T cells. Study-wide results and limits: Only very few CDR3 sequences appeared in both tissue and blood. Non-neoplastic patients had below-expected tissue-blood divergence, while all gliomas exceeded expectation.

The iRepertoire nested amplicon-rescue multiplex PCR amplified TCR alpha and beta CDR3s from RNA. For one-step reverse transcription and amplification, roughly 85-450 ng of tissue mRNA or PBMC total RNA was used. MiXCR, run by TCRdb on the multiplex PCR reads, gives a single entry per CDR3 protein. The repertoire holds 150,000 or so distinct CDR3 sequences, 39% seen once, with about a fifth in the top ten. The chain links TRBV7-2 to TRBJ2-3, with 12 bases aligning to TRBD1. Specimen: glioma tissue, nonneoplastic brain tissue, or PBMCs (not recorded which). This clonotype was obtained from a human donor with low-grade glioma or glioblastoma, undergoing nonglioma brain surgery, or in good health (not recorded which). This chain's CDR3 is CASSRGQGALTDTQYF. In nucleotides, the CDR3 is TGTGCCAGCAGCCGGGGACAGGGGGCCCTCACAGATACGCAGTATTTT.